The 10 T cell receptor beta chains in this list originate from one sample, sequenced in a study of response to subunit inactivated influenza vaccine. One entry per CDR3 protein results from TCRdb running MiXCR on the RT-PCR reads. The sample consists of around 750,000 distinct CDR3 sequences, about 20% of them appearing once. Sequencing used PBMCs from blood, obtained more than 4 days after vaccination. Source of these receptors: a man aged 45-60 years who received an inactivated influenza vaccine.

V is TRBV29-1 and J is TRBJ2-7; tentative D call: TRBD1 (6 bases). Germline V CDR1 and CDR2: SQVTM, ANQGSEA. The CDR3 has 12 residues. V lost 5 bases to trimming and J lost 5 bases, with 13 bases between them. CDR3 residues: CSVTRQANEQYF. CDR3 coding DNA: TGCAGCGTTACCCGACAGGCCAACGAGCAGTACTTC.

J is TRBJ2-7 and V is TRBV4-2, with D perhaps matching TRBD1 (5 bases). Trimming took 4 bases from V and 3 from J, leaving 10 bases between them. The CDR3 has 13 residues. From germline, CDR1 is LGHNA and CDR2 YNFKEQ. CDR3 residues: CASSPTDIYEQYF. The CDR3 nucleotides read TGTGCCAGCAGCCCGACAGATATCTACGAGCAGTACTTC.

This clonotype has a handful of counts. V usage is TRBV6-1 and J usage is TRBJ2-7; no reliable D call. Germline CDR1 and CDR2: MNHNS and SASEGT. V lost 2 bases and J lost 3, with 5 bases in between. The CDR3 loop spans 12 amino acids. The CDR3 nucleotides read TGTGCCAGCAGTGAACGTGGCTACGAGCAGTACTTC. This encodes CASSERGYEQYF.

This clonotype was observed many times. This chain joins TRBV29-1 and TRBJ2-2, with TRBD2 matching over 8 bases. The CDR3 is 13 amino acids. Germline CDR1 SQVTM, CDR2 ANQGSEA. After removal of 6 bases from V and 3 bases from J, the junction contained 3 bases not matched to a gene. The CDR3 sequence: CSVGRGDTGELFF. DNA for the CDR3: TGCAGCGTGGGGCGGGGGGACACCGGGGAGCTGTTTTTT.

CDR3 sequence: CATSSRLESTGQETQYF. In DNA form, the CDR3 reads TGTGCCACCAGCAGCCGACTTGAATCGACAGGGCAAGAGACCCAGTACTTC. The chain combines TRBV15 with TRBJ2-5; 7 positions match TRBD1. CDR1 and CDR2 from the germline V gene are LNHNV and YYDKDF (reference sequence). The V and J ends lost 3 bases and 2 bases, in that order; junction bases with no gene match: 12. The CDR3 contains 17 residues.

The rearrangement uses TRBV7-2 and TRBJ2-5, with D unclear. This CDR3 spans 13 amino acids. Trimming took off 7 bases at V and 5 bases at J, with 14 bases between the two ends. Germline lookup yields CDR1 SGHTA and CDR2 FQGNSA. CDR3 nucleotide sequence: TGTGCCAGCACCTTTTGGGGTGGGGAGACCCAGTACTTC. It translates to CASTFWGGETQYF.

Of note for this clonotype: A much larger clone lies a single base off, so this may be a read error. This chain uses TRBV12-3 or TRBV12-4 with TRBJ1-5; TRBD1 might be the D (5 bases). V lost 6 bases to trimming and J lost 0 bases, with 12 bases between them. The length of the CDR3 is 15 residues. CDR3 loop: CASSLGPDSNQPQHF. CDR3 DNA sequence: TGTGCCAGCAGCTTGGGGCCAGATAGCAATCAGCCCCAGCATTTT.

This clonotype was picked up one time. This chain joins TRBV6-2 or TRBV6-3 and TRBJ2-1; TRBD1 or TRBD2 may be the D gene (5 bases each). With 6 bases removed from V and 15 bases from J, the gap between germline ends came to 15 bases. Germline lookup yields CDR1 MNHEY and CDR2 SVGEGT. This CDR3 comprises 11 residues. CDR3 residues: CASRSGTSVFF. The CDR3 DNA follows: TGTGCCAGCAGGAGTGGGACGTCGGTGTTCTTC.

The chain links TRBV18 to TRBJ2-1; D not certain. Germline CDR1 KGHSH, CDR2 LQKENI. This CDR3 region has 16 residues. Trimming took off 3 bases at V and 3 bases at J, with 15 bases between the two ends. For the CDR3, the DNA is TGTGCCAGCTCACCTAGAGGAGCTAATAACTACAATGAGCAGTTCTTC. Translated: CASSPRGANNYNEQFF.

This clonotype was picked up a small number of times. The chain carries TRBV12-3 or TRBV12-4 and TRBJ2-1; TRBD1 matches 10 bases. The V and J ends lost 4 bases and 9 bases, in that order; junction bases with no gene match: 9. CDR3 length: 15 residues. The CDR3 is CASSSPLRTGGEQFF. In DNA, the CDR3 is TGTGCCAGCAGTTCGCCCCTAAGGACAGGGGGTGAGCAGTTCTTC.